One TCR beta chain is described in this entry. Antigen unknown. This sample is part of a study of CD8+ T cells in alopecia areata. Study-wide background: The study gave tofacitinib for 6 to 18 months, then 6 months off drug. Study findings and constraints: Against the mouse data, patients shared TCRs less clearly, possibly for HLA reasons.

RNA, once extracted, was reverse transcribed into cDNA for use as the sequencing template. TCRdb's table, derived via immunoSEQ multiplex PCR, lists solely in-frame clones and lacks some. The repertoire holds 190,000 or so clones, with roughly 50% as singletons. As for treatment: oral pan-JAK inhibitor, 5-10 mg twice daily. Source: CD8+ T cells sorted from blood, taken at week 24, from a patient treated with tofacitinib. The TCR comes from a human donor with alopecia areata.

CDR3 in amino acids: CASATGAAGANVLTF. CDR3 bases: TGTGCCAGCGCCACAGGGGCGGCTGGGGCCAACGTCCTGACTTTC. This chain joins TRBV6-6 and TRBJ2-6; 7 bases line up with TRBD1. The CDR3 spans 15 residues. Germline CDR1 reads MNHNY; CDR2 reads SVGAGI (reference sequence). V was pared by 8 bases and J by 2 bases, with 6 bases of the junction left unmatched.